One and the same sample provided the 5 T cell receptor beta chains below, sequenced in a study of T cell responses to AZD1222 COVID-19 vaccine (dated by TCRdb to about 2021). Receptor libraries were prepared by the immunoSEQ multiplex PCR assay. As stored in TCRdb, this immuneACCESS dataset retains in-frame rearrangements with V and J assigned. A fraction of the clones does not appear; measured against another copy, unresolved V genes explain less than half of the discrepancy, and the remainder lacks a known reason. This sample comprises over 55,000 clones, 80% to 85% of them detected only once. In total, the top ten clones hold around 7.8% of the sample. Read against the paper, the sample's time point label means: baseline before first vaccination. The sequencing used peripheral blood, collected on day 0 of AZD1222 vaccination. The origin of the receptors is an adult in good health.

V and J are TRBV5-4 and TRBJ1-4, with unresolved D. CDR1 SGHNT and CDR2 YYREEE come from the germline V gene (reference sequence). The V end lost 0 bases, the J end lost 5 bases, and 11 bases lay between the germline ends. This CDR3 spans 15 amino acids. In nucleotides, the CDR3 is TGTGCCAGCAGCTTGGGGGCAGGCCTAAATGAAAAACTGTTTTTT. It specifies CASSLGAGLNEKLFF.

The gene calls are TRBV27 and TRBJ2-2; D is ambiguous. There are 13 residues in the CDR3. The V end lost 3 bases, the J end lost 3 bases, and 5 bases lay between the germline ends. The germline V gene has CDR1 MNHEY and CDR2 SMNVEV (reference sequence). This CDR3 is CASSFGDTGELFF. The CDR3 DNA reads TGTGCCAGCAGTTTTGGTGACACCGGGGAGCTGTTTTTT.

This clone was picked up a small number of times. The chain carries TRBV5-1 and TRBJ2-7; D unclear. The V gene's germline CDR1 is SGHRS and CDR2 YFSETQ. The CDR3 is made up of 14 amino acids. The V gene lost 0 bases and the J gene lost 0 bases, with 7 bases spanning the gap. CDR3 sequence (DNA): TGCGCCAGCAGCTTGGAGGTCAACTCCTACGAGCAGTACTTC. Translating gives CASSLEVNSYEQYF. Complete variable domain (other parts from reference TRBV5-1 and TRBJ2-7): KAGVTQTPRYLIKTRGQQVTLSCSPISGHRSVSWYQQTPGQGLQFLFEYFSETQRNKGNFPGRFSGRQFSNSRSEMNVSTLELGDSALYLCASSLEVNSYEQYFGPGTRLTVT.

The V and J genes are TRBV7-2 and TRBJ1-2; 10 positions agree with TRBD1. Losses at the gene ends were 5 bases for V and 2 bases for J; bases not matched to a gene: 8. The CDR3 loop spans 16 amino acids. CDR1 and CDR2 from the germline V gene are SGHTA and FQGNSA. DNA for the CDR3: TGTGCCAGCAGCATTTCAGGGACAGGGGACAACTATGGCTACACCTTC. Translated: CASSISGTGDNYGYTF.

The CDR3 spells CASSWTGMNTEAFF. The CDR3 region has the DNA TGTGCCAGTAGCTGGACAGGGATGAACACTGAAGCTTTCTTT. The chain carries TRBV19 and TRBJ1-1; 8 bases are a match to TRBD1. Germline V gives CDR1 LNHDA, CDR2 SQIVND (reference sequence). V gave up 6 bases and J gave up 0 bases; unmatched junction bases: 3. The CDR3 contains 14 residues.